This TCR beta chain was retrieved from a study of blood T cell repertoires in COVID-19. Study-level information: Samples of COVID-19 (acute and convalescent) were obtained from the United States, Italy and Spain. The analysed material was cDNA or gDNA that came from T cells, B-cell-depleted T cells, or PBMCs.

The CDR3 is made up of 15 amino acids. The trim removed 1 base at V and 3 bases at J, leaving 3 bases unmatched. Germline assignment: CDR1 SGDLS and CDR2 YYNGEE. The repertoire was sequenced with immunoSEQ multiplex PCR; TCRdb's copy has only in-frame clones and lacks some. The table shows more than 95,000 clones, with around 82% occurring only once. This sequence was found in a man aged 55-75 years with acute or convalescent COVID-19. This chain uses TRBV9 with TRBJ1-3; TRBD1 aligns across 8 bases. Sample: peripheral blood. The DNA of the CDR3 is TGTGCCAGCAGCGTACAGGGGGCGGATGGAAACACCATATATTTT. Residues: CASSVQGADGNTIYF.